This T cell receptor (beta chain) was documented in a study of T-cell reconstitution after alpha-beta-depleted transplantation in children. TCRbeta library construction was performed incorporating unique molecular identifiers. MiXCR was run by TCRdb on the PCR reads, yielding one entry per CDR3 protein. Altogether 200,000 to 250,000 distinct CDR3 sequences are present, about 25% being singletons, with the ten largest covering 2.6%. Germline loops: CDR1 DFQATT, CDR2 SNEGSKA (reference sequence). This CDR3 has 14 amino acids. The V end lost 6 bases, the J end lost 1 base, and 15 bases lay between the germline ends. The table lists this clonotype with a few counts. Its specificity is not known. Findings and limits, study-wide: The main origin of T-cell counts and diversity one year after transplant was newly produced T cells. Expanded clones from the graft, numbering several hundred, reportedly supplied alpha-beta T cells about two months after transplant. For some patients, TCRbeta diversity was high at day 60 because of recipient T cells and thymic progenitors that survived.

The rearrangement joins TRBV20-1 to TRBJ1-2; tentatively, D is TRBD1 (5 bases). This receptor was taken from a girl aged 2 to 10 with Fanconi anemia, due to receive a stem cell transplant. Sequenced here: PBMCs, sampled before TCRalphabeta/CD19-depleted stem cell transplant. CDR3 region: CSANNRGSNYGYTF. For the CDR3, the DNA is TGCAGTGCCAATAATCGGGGCAGTAACTATGGCTACACCTTC.